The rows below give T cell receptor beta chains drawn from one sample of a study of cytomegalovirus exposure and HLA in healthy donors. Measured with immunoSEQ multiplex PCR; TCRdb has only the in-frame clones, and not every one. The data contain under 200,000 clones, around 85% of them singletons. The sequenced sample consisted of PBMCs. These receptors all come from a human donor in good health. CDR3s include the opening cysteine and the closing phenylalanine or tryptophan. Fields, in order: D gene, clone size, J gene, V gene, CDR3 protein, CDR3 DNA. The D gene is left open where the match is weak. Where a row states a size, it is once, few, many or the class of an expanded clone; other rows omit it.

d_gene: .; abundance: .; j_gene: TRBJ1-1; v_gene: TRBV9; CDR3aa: CASSVSRVSEAFF; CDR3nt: TGTGCCAGCAGCGTATCACGGGTGTCTGAAGCTTTCTTT
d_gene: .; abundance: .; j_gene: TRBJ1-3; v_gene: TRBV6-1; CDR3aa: CASSGGGASGNTIYF; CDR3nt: TGTGCCAGCAGTGGGGGAGGCGCCTCTGGAAACACCATATATTTT
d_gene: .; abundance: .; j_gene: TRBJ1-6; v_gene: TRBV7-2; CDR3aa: CASSLEQGRSPLHF; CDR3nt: TGTGCCAGCAGCTTAGAACAGGGTCGTTCACCCCTCCACTTT
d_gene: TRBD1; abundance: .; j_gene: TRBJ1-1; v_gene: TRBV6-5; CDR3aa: CASRGQANMNTEAFF; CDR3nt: TGTGCCAGCAGGGGACAGGCCAATATGAACACTGAAGCTTTCTTT
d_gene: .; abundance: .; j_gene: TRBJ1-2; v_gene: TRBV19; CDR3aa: CASSFPGGNGYTF; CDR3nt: TGTGCCAGTAGTTTCCCCGGCGGAAATGGCTACACCTTC
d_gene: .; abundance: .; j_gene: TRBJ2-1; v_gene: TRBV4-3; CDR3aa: CASSQESGAYNEQFF; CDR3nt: TGCGCCAGCAGCCAAGAATCAGGGGCCTACAATGAGCAGTTCTTC
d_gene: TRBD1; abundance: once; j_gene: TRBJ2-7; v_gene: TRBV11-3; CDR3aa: CASSLSRGTDSEQYF; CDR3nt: TGTGCCAGCAGCTTAAGCAGGGGGACAGATTCCGAGCAGTACTTC
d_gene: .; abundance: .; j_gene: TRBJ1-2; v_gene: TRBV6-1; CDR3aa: CASSESNYGYTF; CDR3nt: TGTGCCAGCAGTGAGTCGAACTATGGCTACACCTTC
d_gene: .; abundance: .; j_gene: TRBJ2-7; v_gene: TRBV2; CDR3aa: CASSPGGEQYF; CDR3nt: TGTGCCAGCAGCCCCGGGGGAGAGCAGTACTTC
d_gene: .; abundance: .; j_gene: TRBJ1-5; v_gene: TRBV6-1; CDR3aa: CASSERGGLNQPQHF; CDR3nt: TGTGCCAGCAGTGAAAGGGGGGGGCTCAATCAGCCCCAGCATTTT
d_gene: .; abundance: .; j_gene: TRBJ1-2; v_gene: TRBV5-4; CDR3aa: CASSLAGFNYGYTF; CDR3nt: TGTGCCAGCAGCTTGGCGGGATTTAACTATGGCTACACCTTC